A selection of T cell receptor beta chains follows, all from one sample in a study of blood T cell repertoires in COVID-19. Data came from immunoSEQ multiplex PCR; TCRdb stores just in-frame clones and leaves some out. The sample has about 84,000 clones, approximately 80% seen once. Sequenced input: peripheral blood. These receptors were taken from a man between 70 and 80 years old with acute or convalescent COVID-19. The CDR3 runs from the conserved cysteine through the conserved F or W.

TRBJ1-2,TRBV6-5,CASSFGDSANYGYTF
TRBJ2-2,TRBV2,CASSDPQSAGGYTGELFF
TRBJ1-1,TRBV5-1,CASSPLGQGGSGAFF
TRBJ1-3,TRBV9,CASSVLGGTGNTIYF
TRBJ2-5,TRBV10-2,CASSELAGANSKGTQYF
TRBJ1-6,TRBV5-1,CASSLTGQSDSPLHF
TRBJ2-3,TRBV5-4,CASSRSYSGGEDTQYF
TRBJ2-5,TRBV7-2,CASTLRTGGAQYF
TRBJ1-4,TRBV6-6,CASSYLQPPGKLFF
TRBJ2-7,TRBV5-6,CASTPRDRPSYEQYF
TRBJ1-4,TRBV11-2,CASSYQGTGGKLFF
TRBJ2-3,TRBV4-2,CASSQDGSHSRRHTQYF
TRBJ1-6,TRBV19,CASSYSQSNSPLHF
TRBJ2-3,TRBV6-2/TRBV6-3,CASSQLNNRGEGTDTQYF
TRBJ2-3,TRBV3-1/TRBV3-2,CASSQSPGQGMYF
TRBJ2-1,TRBV5-6,CASSSDGAHYNEQFF
TRBJ2-5,TRBV3-1/TRBV3-2,CASSLQGEVETQYF
TRBJ1-2,TRBV6-1,CASSEMAGYTF
TRBJ1-1,TRBV29-1,CSADGQGRPEAFF
TRBJ2-6,TRBV5-1,CASSLAARGAGSGANVLTF
TRBJ2-5,TRBV5-1,CASSLGGTATVQETQYF
TRBJ2-3,TRBV6-5,CASRAGTGTDTQYF
TRBJ2-3,TRBV7-9,CASSRDSTDTQYF
TRBJ2-5,TRBV24-1,CATSAAGTSVETQYF
TRBJ1-2,TRBV6-5,CASRPMGGNHGYTF
TRBJ2-7,TRBV18,CASSQGTLSYEQYF
TRBJ2-7,TRBV29-1,CSVGRGRGPYEQYF
TRBJ2-3,TRBV4-2,CASSPPGGGTDTQYF
TRBJ2-3,TRBV10-3,CAISQTGASTDTQYF
TRBJ2-1,TRBV9,CASSVYSGGPDEQFF
TRBJ2-4,TRBV5-1,CASSLEGEPKNIQYF
TRBJ1-1,TRBV11-3,CASSRTSNTGAFF
TRBJ2-2,TRBV5-1,CASSSVAGDTGELFF